What follows is one T cell receptor beta chain and its context. As yet, its antigen is unknown. The table came from immunoSEQ multiplex PCR; TCRdb's copy has only in-frame clones and leaves some out. The sample has approximately 130,000 clones, roughly 80% seen once. The sample originates from a study of cytotoxic CD8 clonotypes in ibrutinib-treated CLL. General observations from the study: Higher clonality was seen at ibrutinib response and a return toward baseline at progression. Different sampling times were used for sustained-remission and progressing patients.

The CDR3 extends over 15 amino acids. Germline CDR1 SGHTA, CDR2 FQGNSA. V shed 5 bases, J shed 8 bases, and the junction held 14 bases outside the gene matches. The source of this sequence is a human donor with chronic lymphocytic leukemia. Sequencing used PBMCs, obtained after 24 months of ibrutinib treatment. This rearrangement joins TRBV7-2 to TRBJ1-2, with 7 bases lining up with TRBD1. In nucleotides, the CDR3 is TGTGCCAGCAGCGCGAGGGGACAGCTGGTCGAAGGCTACACCTTC. As protein: CASSARGQLVEGYTF.